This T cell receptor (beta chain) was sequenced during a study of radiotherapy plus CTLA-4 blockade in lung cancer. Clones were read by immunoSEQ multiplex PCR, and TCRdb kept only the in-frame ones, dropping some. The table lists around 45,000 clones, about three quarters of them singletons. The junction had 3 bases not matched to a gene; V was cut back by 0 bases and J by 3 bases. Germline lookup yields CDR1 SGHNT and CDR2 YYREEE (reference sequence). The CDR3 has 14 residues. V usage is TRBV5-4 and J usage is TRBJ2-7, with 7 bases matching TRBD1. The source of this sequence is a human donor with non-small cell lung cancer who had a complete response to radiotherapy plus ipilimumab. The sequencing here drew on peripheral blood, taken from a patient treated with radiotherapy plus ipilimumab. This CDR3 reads CASSLEGGYYEQYF. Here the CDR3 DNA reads TGTGCCAGCAGCTTGGAAGGGGGCTACTACGAGCAGTACTTC.